This TCR beta chain was recorded in a study of metastatic and nonmetastatic thyroid tumors. Study results and limitations: For both blood and tumor, malignant thyroid tumors reportedly showed significantly higher TCR beta diversity than benign nodules did.

Through MiXCR, TCRdb re-clonotyped the PCR reads. The sample lists 25,000 to 35,000 clones; about 3.9% were seen once. Trimming shortened V by 2 bases and J by 2 bases, and 10 bases separated the two germline ends. This CDR3 contains 14 residues. Per the germline V gene, CDR1 is SGHAT and CDR2 is FQNNGV. All patients reached thyroid surgery having received no treatment beforehand. This clone was seen a few times. As yet, its antigen is unknown. This TCR was sampled from a female donor with papillary thyroid cancer or a benign thyroid nodule (not recorded which). Some clones in this sample may be carry-over from other donors' samples. The material sequenced was blood. The chain joins TRBV11-2 to TRBJ2-7; D is ambiguous. CDR3 nucleotides: TGTGCCAGCAGCTTACGACGGCATCCCTACGAGCAGTACTTC. It translates to CASSLRRHPYEQYF.